The clone carrying this T cell receptor (beta chain) has a count of ten or more. The data derive from a study of CD8 T cells in ankylosing spondylitis. This CDR3 has 16 residues. Germline V gene data show CDR1 as SGHRS and CDR2 as YFSETQ. The V segment lost 2 bases and the J segment 2 bases; nucleotides outside the gene matches: 9. TCRdb reanalysed the 5' RACE reads using MiXCR and keeps one entry per CDR3 protein. This sample carries about 96,000 distinct CDR3 sequences, around 25% of them seen once, and the ten largest clones take 45% to 65%. The sequence derives from a male donor with ankylosing spondylitis or in good health (not recorded which). Sequences were obtained from blood, either unsorted or a sorted T cell fraction (not recorded which). The rearrangement uses TRBV5-1 and TRBJ1-2; 7 nucleotides match TRBD1. In DNA, the CDR3 is TGCGCCAGCAGCTTAAACCCCGGGACAGCAAACTATGGCTACACCTTC. Its translation: CASSLNPGTANYGYTF.